The present TCR beta chain was sequenced within a study of shared clonotypes between healthy human individuals. As for the study in general: A donor's plate count was three for CD4 naive and three for CD4 memory; CD8 naive had two and CD8 memory one.

Only one count was recorded for this clone. Execution of the assay was at deep level. Authors' analysis steps: There were no quality scores in the junction-only immunoSEQ sequences, so filtering differed. The table came from immunoSEQ multiplex PCR; TCRdb's copy has only in-frame clones and leaves some out. V, J and clone size reflect that table, while D and trimming were determined from the DNA. The sample contains more than 1 million clones, approximately 80% of which appear only once. The germline V and J ends were trimmed by 7 bases and 3 bases, with 10 bases remaining between them. The CDR3 extends over 13 amino acids. Germline V gene data show CDR1 as SGDLS and CDR2 as YYNGEE.

The clonotype comes from a man aged 18 to 30 in good health. Some clones in this sample may be carry-over from other donors' samples. What was sequenced was memory CD4+ T cells from PBMCs. Subset in this sample: CD45RA-negative fraction. The chain combines TRBV9 with TRBJ2-2; a weak D match, TRBD2 (5 bases). The CDR3 coding sequence is TGTGCCAGCGGCAGCGGCTACACCGGGGAGCTGTTTTTT. Translating gives CASGSGYTGELFF.